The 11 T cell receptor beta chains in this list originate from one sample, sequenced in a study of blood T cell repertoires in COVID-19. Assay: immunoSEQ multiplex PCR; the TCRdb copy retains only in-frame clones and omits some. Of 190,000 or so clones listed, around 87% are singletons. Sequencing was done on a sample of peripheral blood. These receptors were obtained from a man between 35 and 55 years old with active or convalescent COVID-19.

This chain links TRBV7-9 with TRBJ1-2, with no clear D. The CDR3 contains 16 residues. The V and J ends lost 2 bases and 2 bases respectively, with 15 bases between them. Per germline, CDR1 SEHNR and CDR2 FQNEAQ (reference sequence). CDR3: CASSLFNQALNYGYTF. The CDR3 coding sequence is TGTGCCAGCAGCTTATTTAATCAGGCTCTCAACTATGGCTACACCTTC.

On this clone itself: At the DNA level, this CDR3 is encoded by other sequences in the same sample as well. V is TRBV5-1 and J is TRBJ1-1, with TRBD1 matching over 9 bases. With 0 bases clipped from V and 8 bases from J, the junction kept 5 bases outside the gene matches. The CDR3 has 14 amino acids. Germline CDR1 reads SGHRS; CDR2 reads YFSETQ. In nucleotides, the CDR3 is TGCGCCAGCAGCTTGGTGGAACAGGGGGCGGAAGCTTTCTTT. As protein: CASSLVEQGAEAFF.

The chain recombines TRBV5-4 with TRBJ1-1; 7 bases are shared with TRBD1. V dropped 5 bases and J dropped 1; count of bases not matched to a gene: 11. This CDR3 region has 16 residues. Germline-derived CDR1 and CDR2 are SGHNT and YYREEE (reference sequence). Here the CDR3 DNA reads TGTGCCAGCAGAATGGGACAGAGTGAACCGAACACTGAAGCTTTCTTT. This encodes CASRMGQSEPNTEAFF.

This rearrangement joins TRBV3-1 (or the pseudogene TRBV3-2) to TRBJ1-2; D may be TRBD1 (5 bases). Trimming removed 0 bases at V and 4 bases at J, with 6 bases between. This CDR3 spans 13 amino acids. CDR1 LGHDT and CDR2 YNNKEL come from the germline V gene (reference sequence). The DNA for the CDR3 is TGTGCCAGCAGCCAAGACGGGGGCTATGGCTACACCTTC. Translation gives CASSQDGGYGYTF.

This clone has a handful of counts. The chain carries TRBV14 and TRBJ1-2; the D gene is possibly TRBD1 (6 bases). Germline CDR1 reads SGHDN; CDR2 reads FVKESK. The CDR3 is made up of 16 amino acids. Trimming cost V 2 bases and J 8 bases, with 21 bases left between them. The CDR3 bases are TGTGCCAGCAGCCAAACCTCGACAGGAAAGGTCGGAGGCTACACCTTC. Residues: CASSQTSTGKVGGYTF. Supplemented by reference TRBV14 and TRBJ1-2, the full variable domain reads EAGVTQFPSHSVIEKGQTVTLRCDPISGHDNLYWYRRVMGKEIKFLLHFVKESKQDESGMPNNRFLAERTGGTYSTLKVQPAELEDSGVYFCASSQTSTGKVGGYTFGSGTRLTVV.

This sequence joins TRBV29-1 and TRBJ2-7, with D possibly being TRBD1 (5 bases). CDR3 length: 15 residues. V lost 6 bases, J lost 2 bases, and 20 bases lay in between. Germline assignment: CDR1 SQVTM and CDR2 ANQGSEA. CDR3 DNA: TGCAGCGTCAGGCTACCAGGGAAGATGACCTACGAGCAGTACTTC. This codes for CSVRLPGKMTYEQYF.

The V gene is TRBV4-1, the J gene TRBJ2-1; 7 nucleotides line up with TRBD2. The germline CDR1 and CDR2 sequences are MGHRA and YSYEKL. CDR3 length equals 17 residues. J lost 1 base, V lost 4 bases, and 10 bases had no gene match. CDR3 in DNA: TGCGCCAGCAGCCCACGCCAAGCGGGACTTTCCTACAATGAGCAGTTCTTC. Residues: CASSPRQAGLSYNEQFF.

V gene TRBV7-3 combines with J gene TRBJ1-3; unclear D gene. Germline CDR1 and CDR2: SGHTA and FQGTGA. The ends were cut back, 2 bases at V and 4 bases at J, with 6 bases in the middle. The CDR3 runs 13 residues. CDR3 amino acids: CASSLGSGNTIYF. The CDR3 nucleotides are TGTGCCAGCAGCTTAGGCTCAGGAAACACCATATATTTT.

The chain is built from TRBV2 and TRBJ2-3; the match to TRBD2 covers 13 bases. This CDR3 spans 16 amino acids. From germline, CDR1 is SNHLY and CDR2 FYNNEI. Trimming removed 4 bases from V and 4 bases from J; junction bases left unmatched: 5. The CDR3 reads CASSARTSGGSDTQYF. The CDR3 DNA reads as TGTGCCAGCAGTGCCAGGACTAGCGGGGGTTCAGATACGCAGTATTTT.

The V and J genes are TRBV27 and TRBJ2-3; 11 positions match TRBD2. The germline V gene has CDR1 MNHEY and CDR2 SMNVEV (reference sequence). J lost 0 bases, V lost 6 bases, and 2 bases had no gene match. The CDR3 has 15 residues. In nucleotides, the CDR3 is TGTGCCAGCAGCCGACTAGCGGGGAGCACAGATACGCAGTATTTT. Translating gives CASSRLAGSTDTQYF.

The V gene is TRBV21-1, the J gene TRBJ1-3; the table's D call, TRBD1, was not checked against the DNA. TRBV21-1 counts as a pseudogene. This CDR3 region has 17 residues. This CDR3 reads CASSKQASDRDGNTIYF. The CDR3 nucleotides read TGTGCCAGCAGCAAACAAGCATCGGACAGGGATGGAAACACCATATATTTT.